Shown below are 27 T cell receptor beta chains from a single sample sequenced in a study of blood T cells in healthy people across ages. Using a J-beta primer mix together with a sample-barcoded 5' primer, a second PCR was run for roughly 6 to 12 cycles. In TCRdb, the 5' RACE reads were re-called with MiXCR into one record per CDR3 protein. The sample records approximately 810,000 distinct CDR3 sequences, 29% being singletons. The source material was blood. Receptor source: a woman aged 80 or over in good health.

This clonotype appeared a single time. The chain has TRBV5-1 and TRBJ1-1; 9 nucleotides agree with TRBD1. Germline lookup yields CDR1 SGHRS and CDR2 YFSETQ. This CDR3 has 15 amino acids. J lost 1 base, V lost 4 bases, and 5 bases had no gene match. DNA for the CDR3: TGCGCCAGCAGCACGGGGACAGGGAGGAACACTGAAGCTTTCTTT. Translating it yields CASSTGTGRNTEAFF.

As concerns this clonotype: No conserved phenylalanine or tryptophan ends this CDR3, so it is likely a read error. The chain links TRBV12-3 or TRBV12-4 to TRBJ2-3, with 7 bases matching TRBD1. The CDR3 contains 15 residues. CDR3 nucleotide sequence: TGTGCCAGCAGTGACAGGGAGACCAGCACAGATATGCAGTATTCT. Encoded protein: CASSDRETSTDMQYS.

CDR3 loop: CASSEGAGDYGYTF. The CDR3, as DNA: TGTGCCAGCAGTGAAGGGGCAGGGGACTATGGCTACACCTTC. The chain combines TRBV6-1 with TRBJ1-2; TRBD1 might be the D (6 bases). The CDR3 covers 14 residues. Trimming removed 1 base at V and 3 bases at J, with 9 bases between. Germline CDR1 reads MNHNS; CDR2 reads SASEGT.

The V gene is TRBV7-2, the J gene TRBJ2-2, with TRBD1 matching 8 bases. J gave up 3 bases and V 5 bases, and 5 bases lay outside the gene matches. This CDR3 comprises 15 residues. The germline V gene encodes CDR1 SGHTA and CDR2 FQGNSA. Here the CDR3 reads CASSKTGVDTGELFF. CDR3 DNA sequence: TGTGCCAGCAGCAAGACAGGGGTTGACACCGGGGAGCTGTTTTTT.

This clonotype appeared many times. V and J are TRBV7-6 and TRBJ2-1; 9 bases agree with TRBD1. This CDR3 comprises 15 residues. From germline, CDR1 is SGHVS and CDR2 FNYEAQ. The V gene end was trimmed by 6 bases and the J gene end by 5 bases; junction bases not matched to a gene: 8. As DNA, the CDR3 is TGTGCCAGCAGTAACGGGGACAGGGCCAACAATGAGCAGTTCTTC. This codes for CASSNGDRANNEQFF. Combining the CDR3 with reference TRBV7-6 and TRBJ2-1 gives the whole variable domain GAGVSQSPRYKVTKRGQDVALRCDPISGHVSLYWYRQALGQGPEFLTYFNYEAQQDKSGLPNDRFSAERPEGSISTLTIQRTEQRDSAMYRCASSNGDRANNEQFFGPGTRLTVL.

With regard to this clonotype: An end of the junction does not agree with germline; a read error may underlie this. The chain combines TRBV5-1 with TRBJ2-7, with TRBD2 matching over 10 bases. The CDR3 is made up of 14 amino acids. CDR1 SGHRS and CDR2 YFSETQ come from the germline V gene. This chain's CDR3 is CAGSFGPSGSEQYF. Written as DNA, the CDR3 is TGCGCCGGCAGCTTTGGGCCTAGCGGGAGCGAGCAGTACTTC.

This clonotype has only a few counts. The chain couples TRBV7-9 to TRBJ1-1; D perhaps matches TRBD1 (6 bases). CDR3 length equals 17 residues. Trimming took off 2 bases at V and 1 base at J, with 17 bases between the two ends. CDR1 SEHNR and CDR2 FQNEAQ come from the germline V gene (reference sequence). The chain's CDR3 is CASSLYPGQTRNTEAFF. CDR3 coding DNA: TGTGCCAGCAGCTTATATCCGGGACAAACTCGGAACACTGAAGCTTTCTTT.

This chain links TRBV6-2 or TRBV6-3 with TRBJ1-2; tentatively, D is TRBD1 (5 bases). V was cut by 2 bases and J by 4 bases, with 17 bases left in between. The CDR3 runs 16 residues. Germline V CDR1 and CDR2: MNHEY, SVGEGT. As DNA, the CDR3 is TGTGCCAGCAGTTACGGGGGACCTTCTCCTGGCTATGGCTACACCTTC. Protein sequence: CASSYGGPSPGYGYTF.

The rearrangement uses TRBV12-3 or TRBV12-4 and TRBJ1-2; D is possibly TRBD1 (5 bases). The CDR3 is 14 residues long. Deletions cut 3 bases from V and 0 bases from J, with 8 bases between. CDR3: CASSFTRANYGYTF. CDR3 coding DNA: TGTGCCAGCAGTTTCACCAGGGCTAACTATGGCTACACCTTC.

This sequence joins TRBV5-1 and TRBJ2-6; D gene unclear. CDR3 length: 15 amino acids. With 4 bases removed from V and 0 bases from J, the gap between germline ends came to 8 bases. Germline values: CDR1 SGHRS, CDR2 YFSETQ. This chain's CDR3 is CASSGDGSGANVLTF. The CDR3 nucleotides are TGCGCCAGCAGCGGGGATGGCTCTGGGGCCAACGTCCTGACTTTC. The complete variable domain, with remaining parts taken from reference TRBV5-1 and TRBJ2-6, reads KAGVTQTPRYLIKTRGQQVTLSCSPISGHRSVSWYQQTPGQGLQFLFEYFSETQRNKGNFPGRFSGRQFSNSRSEMNVSTLELGDSALYLCASSGDGSGANVLTFGAGSRLTVL.

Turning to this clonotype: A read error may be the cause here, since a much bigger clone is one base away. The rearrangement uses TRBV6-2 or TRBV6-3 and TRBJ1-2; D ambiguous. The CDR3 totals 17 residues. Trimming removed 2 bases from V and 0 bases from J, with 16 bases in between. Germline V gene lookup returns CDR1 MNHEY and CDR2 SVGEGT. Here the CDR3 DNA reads TGTGCCAGCAGTTACGGAGGGAGCGGTGCCTCTAACTATGGCTACACCTTC. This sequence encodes CASSYGGSGASNYGYTF.

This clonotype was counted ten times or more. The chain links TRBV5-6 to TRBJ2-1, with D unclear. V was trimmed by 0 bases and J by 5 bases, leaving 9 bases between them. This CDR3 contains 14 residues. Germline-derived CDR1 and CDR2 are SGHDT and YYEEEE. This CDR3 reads CASSLEHFNNEQFF. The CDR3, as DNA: TGTGCCAGCAGCTTGGAGCATTTCAACAATGAGCAGTTCTTC. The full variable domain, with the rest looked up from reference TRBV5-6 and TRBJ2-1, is DAGVTQSPTHLIKTRGQQVTLRCSPKSGHDTVSWYQQALGQGPQFIFQYYEEEERQRGNFPDRFSGHQFPNYSSELNVNALLLGDSALYLCASSLEHFNNEQFFGPGTRLTVL.

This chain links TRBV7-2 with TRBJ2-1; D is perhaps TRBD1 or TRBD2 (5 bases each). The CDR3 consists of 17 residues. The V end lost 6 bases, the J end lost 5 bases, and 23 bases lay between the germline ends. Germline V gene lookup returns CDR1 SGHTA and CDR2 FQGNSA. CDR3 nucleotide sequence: TGTGCCAGCAGACGAGTACGGGGCGGACTTAAAAACAATGAGCAGTTCTTC. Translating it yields CASRRVRGGLKNNEQFF.

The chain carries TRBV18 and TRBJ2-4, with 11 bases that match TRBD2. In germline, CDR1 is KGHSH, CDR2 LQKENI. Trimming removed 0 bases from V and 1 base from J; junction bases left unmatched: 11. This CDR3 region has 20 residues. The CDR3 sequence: CASSPPILAGGRMAKNIQYF. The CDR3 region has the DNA TGTGCCAGCTCACCACCGATCCTAGCGGGGGGAAGGATGGCCAAAAACATTCAGTACTTC.

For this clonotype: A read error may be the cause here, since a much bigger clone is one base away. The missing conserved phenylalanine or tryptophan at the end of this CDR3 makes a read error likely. CDR3 residues: CASTSPGVMNTEAFL. The CDR3, as DNA: TGTGCCAGCACCTCGCCAGGGGTCATGAACACTGAAGCTTTCTTG. V gene TRBV6-5 combines with J gene TRBJ1-1; possible D gene TRBD1, 6 bases. This CDR3 is 15 amino acids long. The V gene lost 7 bases and the J gene lost 0 bases, with 15 bases spanning the gap. Germline assignment: CDR1 MNHEY and CDR2 SVGAGI.

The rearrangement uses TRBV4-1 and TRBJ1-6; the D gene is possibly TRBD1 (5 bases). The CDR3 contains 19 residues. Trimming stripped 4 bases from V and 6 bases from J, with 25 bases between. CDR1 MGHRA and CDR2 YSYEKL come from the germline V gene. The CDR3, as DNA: TGCGCCAGCAGCCGCAAGGGGTCAGCTCTCCAACTCTCTAATTCACCCCTCCACTTT. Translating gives CASSRKGSALQLSNSPLHF.

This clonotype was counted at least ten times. In nucleotides, the CDR3 is TGCAGTGCTAGAGATGAGGCCCGCTTCAACAATGAGCAGTTCTTC. It is translated as CSARDEARFNNEQFF. The chain couples TRBV20-1 to TRBJ2-1; D is unclear. In germline, CDR1 is DFQATT, CDR2 SNEGSKA (reference sequence). The V gene lost 0 bases and the J gene lost 5 bases, with 14 bases spanning the gap. The CDR3 extends over 15 amino acids.

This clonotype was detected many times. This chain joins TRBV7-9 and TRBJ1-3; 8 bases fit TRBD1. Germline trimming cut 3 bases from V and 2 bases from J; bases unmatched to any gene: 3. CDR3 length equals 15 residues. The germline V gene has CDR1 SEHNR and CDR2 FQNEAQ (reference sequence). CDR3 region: CASSFLTGAGNTIYF. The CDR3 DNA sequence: TGTGCCAGCAGCTTTTTGACAGGGGCTGGAAACACCATATATTTT.

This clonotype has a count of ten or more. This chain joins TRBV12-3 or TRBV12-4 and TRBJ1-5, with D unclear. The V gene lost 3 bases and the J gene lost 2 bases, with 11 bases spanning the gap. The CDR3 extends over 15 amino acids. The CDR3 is CASSLGNGGNQPQHF. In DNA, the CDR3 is TGTGCCAGCAGTTTGGGAAATGGGGGCAATCAGCCCCAGCATTTT.

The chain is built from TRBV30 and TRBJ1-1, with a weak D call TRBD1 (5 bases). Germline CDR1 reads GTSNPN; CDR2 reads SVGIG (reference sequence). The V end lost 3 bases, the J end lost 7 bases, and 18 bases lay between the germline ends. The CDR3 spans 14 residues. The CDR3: CAWRTGGASFEAFF. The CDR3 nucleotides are TGTGCCTGGAGGACCGGAGGGGCTAGCTTTGAAGCTTTCTTT.

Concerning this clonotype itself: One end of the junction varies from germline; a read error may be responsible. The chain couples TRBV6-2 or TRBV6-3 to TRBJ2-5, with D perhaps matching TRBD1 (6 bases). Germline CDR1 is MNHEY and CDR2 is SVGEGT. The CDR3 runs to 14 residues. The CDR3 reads CACSYPGTLKTQYF. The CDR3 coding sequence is TGTGCCTGCAGTTATCCAGGGACATTAAAGACCCAGTACTTC.

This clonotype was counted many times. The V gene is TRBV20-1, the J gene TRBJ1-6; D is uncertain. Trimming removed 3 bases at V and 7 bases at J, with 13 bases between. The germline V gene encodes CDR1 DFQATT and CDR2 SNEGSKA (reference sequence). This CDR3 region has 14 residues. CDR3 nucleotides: TGCAGTGCTAGGCCATTGGCAGGCAATTCACCCCTCCACTTT. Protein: CSARPLAGNSPLHF.

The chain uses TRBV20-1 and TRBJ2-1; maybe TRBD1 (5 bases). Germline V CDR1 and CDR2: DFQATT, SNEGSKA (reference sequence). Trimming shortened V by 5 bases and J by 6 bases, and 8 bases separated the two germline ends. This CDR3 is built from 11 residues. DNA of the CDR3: TGCAGTGCTGCGACAGTCAATGAGCAGTTCTTC. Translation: CSAATVNEQFF.

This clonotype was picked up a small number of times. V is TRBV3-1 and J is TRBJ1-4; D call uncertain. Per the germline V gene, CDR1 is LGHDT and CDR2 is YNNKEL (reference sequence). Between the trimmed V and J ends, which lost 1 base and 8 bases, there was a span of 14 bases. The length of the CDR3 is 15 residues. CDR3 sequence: CASSQASLAREKLFF. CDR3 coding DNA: TGTGCCAGCAGCCAAGCCTCCTTAGCGCGAGAAAAACTGTTTTTT.

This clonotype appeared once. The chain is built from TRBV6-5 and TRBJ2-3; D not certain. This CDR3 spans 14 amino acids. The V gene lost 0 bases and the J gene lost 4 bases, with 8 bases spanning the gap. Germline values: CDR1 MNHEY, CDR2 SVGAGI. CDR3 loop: CASSYSGQPDTQYF. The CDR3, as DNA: TGTGCCAGCAGTTACTCGGGCCAACCAGATACGCAGTATTTT.

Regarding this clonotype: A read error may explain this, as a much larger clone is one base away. The CDR3 sequence: CVSSPGHSSYEQYF. The CDR3 coding sequence is TGTGTCAGCAGCCCGGGCCATAGCTCCTACGAGCAGTACTTC. The V call is TRBV12-3 or TRBV12-4, the J call TRBJ2-7; D gene unclear. The CDR3 consists of 14 residues.

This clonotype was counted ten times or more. CDR3 DNA: TGTGCCAGCTCACCGACTATGGGACAGACTGAGCAGTTCTTC. As protein: CASSPTMGQTEQFF. The chain links TRBV18 to TRBJ2-1, with 7 bases matching TRBD1. The CDR3 extends over 14 amino acids. J gave up 9 bases and V 3 bases, and 8 bases lay outside the gene matches. The V gene's germline CDR1 is KGHSH and CDR2 LQKENI.